The text below deals with one T cell receptor (beta chain). Its specific antigen is unknown. There are no base qualities to consult, and no much larger clone falls within one base. The method behind the library was the immunoSEQ multiplex PCR assay. TCRdb obtained this table from immuneACCESS and retained in-frame rearrangements with V and J assigned. These tables miss some clones; where compared with another copy, unresolved V genes account for less than half of the shortfall, and the remainder is unexplained. This sample lists 50,000 to 65,000 clones; roughly 88% were detected once. Over 1.5% of the sample is in the top ten clones. The data originate from a study of T cell changes during pregnancy in multiple sclerosis (dated by TCRdb to the late 2010s). Describing the broader study: The study examined how the T cell repertoire changed over the course of pregnancy in women with multiple sclerosis.

Including cysteine and phenylalanine, the CDR3 has 16 amino acids. The sequence is cut down to CDR3 DNA, 48 bases in frame from base 1. Relative to germline, V is missing 4 bases and J is missing 3 bases, with 7 bases of the junction outside any gene match. Reading the germline V gene (reference sequence) gives CDR1 SGHNT and CDR2 YYREEE. The receptor chain draws on TRBV5-4 and TRBJ2-7; 13 middle bases align to TRBD2. The sample here was peripheral blood, taken in the first trimester of pregnancy. The receptor was isolated from a female donor with multiple sclerosis, enrolled in a pregnancy study. The CDR3 reads CASSPIGTSGIYEQYF. Here is the DNA: TGTGCCAGCAGCCCCATAGGGACTAGCGGGATCTACGAGCAGTACTTC.